The 19 T cell receptor beta chains in this list originate from one sample, sequenced in a study of blood T cell repertoires in COVID-19. Profiling relied on immunoSEQ multiplex PCR, and the TCRdb table lists in-frame clones only, not all of them. The table lists more than 300,000 clones, about nine tenths of them singletons. The sequencing input was peripheral blood. The receptor source for this set is a woman aged 70-85 years with COVID-19, enrolled during active disease.

The J gene is TRBJ1-4, the V gene TRBV10-3; D may be TRBD1 (5 bases). V lost 11 bases and J lost 0, with 10 bases in between. The germline gives CDR1 ENHRY, CDR2 SYGVKD. The length of the CDR3 is 13 residues. CDR3 in amino acids: CAVSRATNEKLFF. CDR3 in DNA: TGTGCCGTCTCCAGGGCAACTAATGAAAAACTGTTTTTT.

The chain employs TRBV3-1 (or the pseudogene TRBV3-2) and TRBJ1-1, with TRBD1 as a possible D gene (5 bases). In germline, CDR1 is LGHDT, CDR2 YNNKEL (reference sequence). CDR3 size: 15 residues. Between the trimmed V and J ends, which lost 4 bases and 1 base, there was a span of 13 bases. The CDR3 region is CASSPWQGQNTEAFF. CDR3 DNA: TGTGCCAGCAGCCCCTGGCAGGGCCAGAACACTGAAGCTTTCTTT.

The chain is built from TRBV6-6 and TRBJ2-1; D is uncertain. Trimming left V 8 bases short and J 4 bases short, with 3 bases between. From germline, CDR1 is MNHNY and CDR2 SVGAGI (reference sequence). The length of the CDR3 is 10 residues. Here the CDR3 reads CASSYNEQFF. The CDR3 DNA is TGTGCCAGCTCTTACAATGAGCAGTTCTTC.

The rearrangement uses TRBV6-5 and TRBJ2-2, with 8 bases fitting TRBD1. Trimming took 6 bases from V and 0 from J; bases not matched to a gene: 3. The CDR3 is 15 residues long. From germline, CDR1 is MNHEY and CDR2 SVGAGI. CDR3 nucleotide sequence: TGTGCCAGCAGAAGGACAGGGACGAACACCGGGGAGCTGTTTTTT. Its protein product is CASRRTGTNTGELFF.

The table lists this clone with a few counts. The chain recombines TRBV11-2 with TRBJ1-4; 11 bases align to TRBD1. V was clipped by 3 bases and J by 12 bases; unmatched bases: 3. This CDR3 has 13 amino acids. In germline, CDR1 is SGHAT, CDR2 FQNNGV. The CDR3 loop reads CASSFVDRGQLFF. CDR3 in DNA: TGTGCCAGCAGCTTCGTGGACAGGGGGCAACTGTTTTTT.

The chain carries TRBV9 and TRBJ1-5; 7 bases are a match to TRBD1. The CDR3 length is 15 residues. The germline V gene encodes CDR1 SGDLS and CDR2 YYNGEE. J gave up 5 bases and V 2 bases, and 7 bases lay outside the gene matches. The DNA for the CDR3 is TGTGCCAGCAGCGTCGGGCAGGGGGGCCATCAGCCCCAGCATTTT. Translating gives CASSVGQGGHQPQHF.

The chain couples TRBV27 to TRBJ1-2; D is possibly TRBD1 (6 bases). V was clipped by 3 bases and J by 3 bases, with 14 bases between them. Germline assignment: CDR1 MNHEY and CDR2 SMNVEV (reference sequence). This CDR3 has 15 amino acids. In DNA, the CDR3 is TGTGCCAGCAGTTTCACAGGGCAGTCTTACTATGGCTACACCTTC. This sequence encodes CASSFTGQSYYGYTF.

The V call is TRBV19, the J call TRBJ2-5; 12 nucleotides line up with TRBD2. The germline V gene has CDR1 LNHDA and CDR2 SQIVND (reference sequence). The CDR3 totals 16 residues. Trimming cost V 4 bases and J 2 bases; bases outside gene matches: 5. The CDR3 bases are TGTGCCAGTAGTAGGACTGGACTAGCGGGGCAAGAGACCCAGTACTTC. Protein product: CASSRTGLAGQETQYF.

The genes are TRBV6-5 and TRBJ1-4, with 7 nucleotides matching TRBD1. The V segment lost 0 bases and the J segment 8 bases; nucleotides outside the gene matches: 6. CDR3 length: 15 amino acids. The germline CDR1 and CDR2 sequences are MNHEY and SVGAGI. The DNA of the CDR3 is TGTGCCAGCAGTTACTCCGGGACAGCGCGGGAAAAACTGTTTTTT. The encoded protein is CASSYSGTAREKLFF.

The chain is built from TRBV6-2 or TRBV6-3 and TRBJ2-7, with unresolved D. Trimming removed 5 bases from V and 3 bases from J, with 5 bases in between. The CDR3 length is 11 residues. Germline CDR1 and CDR2: MNHEY and SVGEGT. CDR3 sequence reads: CASSNSYEQYF. The CDR3 nucleotides read TGTGCCAGCAGTAATAGCTACGAGCAGTACTTC.

V and J are TRBV6-5 and TRBJ1-6, with D possibly matching TRBD1 (5 bases). Germline values: CDR1 MNHEY, CDR2 SVGAGI. The length of the CDR3 is 15 residues. Deletions cut 0 bases from V and 4 bases from J, with 7 bases between. CDR3 region: CASSYSGRYNSPLHF. CDR3 nucleotides: TGTGCCAGCAGTTACTCGGGGCGGTATAATTCACCCCTCCACTTT.

This rearrangement joins TRBV7-9 to TRBJ1-2; D gene unclear. V was cut by 5 bases and J by 6 bases, with 19 bases left in between. The CDR3 covers 15 residues. CDR1 is SEHNR and CDR2 is FQNEAQ in the germline V gene (reference sequence). The CDR3 nucleotides are TGTGCCAGCAGCCCGCTAAGCATCGGGAATGATGGCTACACCTTC. This sequence encodes CASSPLSIGNDGYTF.

This clone was recorded only once. J is TRBJ1-4 and V is TRBV7-2; D gene ambiguous. Trimming pared 5 bases from V and 8 bases from J, leaving 15 bases between. Germline V gives CDR1 SGHTA, CDR2 FQGNSA. This CDR3 has 14 residues. The DNA of the CDR3 is TGTGCCAGCAGCAGACCTGGCGGCTCGGAAAAACTGTTTTTT. Its protein product is CASSRPGGSEKLFF.

For the CDR3, the DNA is TGTGCCTGGAGTGTTCCCTACAGGGTCAAAGAGACCCAGTACTTC. The encoded protein is CAWSVPYRVKETQYF. This chain connects TRBV30 to TRBJ2-5, with D maybe TRBD1 (6 bases). The CDR3 contains 15 residues. Trimming shortened V by 0 bases and J by 3 bases, and 14 bases separated the two germline ends. Looked up from germline, CDR1 is GTSNPN and CDR2 is SVGIG (reference sequence).

V is TRBV21-1 and J is TRBJ1-6. TRBV21-1 is marked as a pseudogene. The CDR3 contains 16 residues. CDR3 sequence (DNA): TGTGCCAGCAGCAAAGTGTGCGGGGGCGCGGCCTCACCCCTCCACTTT. Translated, it gives CASSKVCGGAASPLHF.

This clone was detected only once. V and J are TRBV11-2 and TRBJ1-1; 9 bases are a match to TRBD1. Trimming took 4 bases from V and 1 from J; bases not matched to a gene: 4. The CDR3 is 15 amino acids. CDR1 is SGHAT and CDR2 is FQNNGV in the germline V gene. CDR3 protein: CASSSRQGENTEAFF. The CDR3 DNA reads as TGTGCCAGCAGCTCGAGACAGGGGGAGAACACTGAAGCTTTCTTT.

The V call is TRBV6-5, the J call TRBJ1-6; D gene ambiguous. The CDR3 totals 15 residues. Germline loops: CDR1 MNHEY, CDR2 SVGAGI. Trimming took 5 bases from V and 0 from J, leaving 8 bases between them. The CDR3 sequence: CASSRQDSYNSPLHF. The CDR3, as DNA: TGTGCCAGCAGTCGGCAGGACTCCTATAATTCACCCCTCCACTTT.

The chain combines TRBV9 with TRBJ2-1; D is ambiguous. CDR1 is SGDLS, CDR2 YYNGEE, per germline. V dropped 0 bases and J dropped 6 bases, with 7 bases sitting between them. CDR3 length: 13 amino acids. The CDR3 here is CASSVGDTNEQFF. In DNA form, the CDR3 reads TGTGCCAGCAGCGTAGGAGACACCAATGAGCAGTTCTTC.

A remark on this clone: One junction end does not reproduce the germline sequence, and a read error may be involved. The CDR3 DNA reads TGCGCCCGCAGCTCGGGGACTAGCGGGGGGGCCAGGGAGCAGTACTTC. This codes for CARSSGTSGGAREQYF. The chain employs TRBV5-1 and TRBJ2-7, with 16 bases aligning to TRBD2. CDR1 and CDR2 from the germline V gene are SGHRS and YFSETQ. The CDR3 loop spans 16 amino acids.